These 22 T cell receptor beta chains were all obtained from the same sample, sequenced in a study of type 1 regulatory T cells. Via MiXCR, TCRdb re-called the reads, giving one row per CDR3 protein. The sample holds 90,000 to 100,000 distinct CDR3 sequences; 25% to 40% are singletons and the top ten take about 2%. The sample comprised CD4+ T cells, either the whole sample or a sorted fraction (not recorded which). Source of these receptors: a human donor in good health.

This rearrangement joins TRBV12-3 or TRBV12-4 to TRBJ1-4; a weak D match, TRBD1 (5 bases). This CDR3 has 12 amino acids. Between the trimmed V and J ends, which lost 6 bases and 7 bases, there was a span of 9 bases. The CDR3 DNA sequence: TGTGCCAGCAGGCAGGGTGGTGAAAAACTGTTTTTT. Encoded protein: CASRQGGEKLFF.

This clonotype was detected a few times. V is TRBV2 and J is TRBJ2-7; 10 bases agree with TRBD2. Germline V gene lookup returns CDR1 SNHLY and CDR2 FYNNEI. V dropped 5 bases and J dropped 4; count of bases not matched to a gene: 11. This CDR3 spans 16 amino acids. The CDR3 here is CASSPGWASGGYEQYF. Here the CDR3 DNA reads TGTGCCAGCAGTCCGGGTTGGGCTAGCGGGGGATACGAGCAGTACTTC. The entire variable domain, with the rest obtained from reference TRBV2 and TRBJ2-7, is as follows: EPEVTQTPSHQVTQMGQEVILRCVPISNHLYFYWYRQILGQKVEFLVSFYNNEISEKSEIFDDQFSVERPDGSNFTLKIRSTKLEDSAMYFCASSPGWASGGYEQYFGPGTRLTVT.

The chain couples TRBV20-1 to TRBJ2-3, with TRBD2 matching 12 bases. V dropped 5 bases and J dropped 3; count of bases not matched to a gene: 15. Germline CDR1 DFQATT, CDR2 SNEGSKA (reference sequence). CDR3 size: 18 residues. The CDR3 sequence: CSALPRLAGELLTDTQYF. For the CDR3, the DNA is TGCAGTGCTCTCCCTCGACTAGCGGGAGAGCTACTTACAGATACGCAGTATTTT.

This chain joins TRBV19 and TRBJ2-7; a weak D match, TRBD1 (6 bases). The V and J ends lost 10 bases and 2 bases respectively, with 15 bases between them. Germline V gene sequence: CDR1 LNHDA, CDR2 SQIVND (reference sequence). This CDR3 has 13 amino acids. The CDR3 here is CATKGQRTYEQYF. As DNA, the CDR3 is TGTGCCACCAAAGGACAGAGAACCTACGAGCAGTACTTC. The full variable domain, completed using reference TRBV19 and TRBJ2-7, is DGGITQSPKYLFRKEGQNVTLSCEQNLNHDAMYWYRQDPGQGLRLIYYSQIVNDFQKGDIAEGYSVSREKKESFPLTVTSAQKNPTAFYLCATKGQRTYEQYFGPGTRLTVT.

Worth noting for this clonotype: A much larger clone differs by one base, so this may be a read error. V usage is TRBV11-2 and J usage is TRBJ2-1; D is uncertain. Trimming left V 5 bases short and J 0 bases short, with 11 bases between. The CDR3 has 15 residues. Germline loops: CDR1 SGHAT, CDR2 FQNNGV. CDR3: CASSAPLNSYNEQFF. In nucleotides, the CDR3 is TGTGCCAGCAGCGCCCCCCTCAACTCCTACAATGAGCAGTTCTTC.

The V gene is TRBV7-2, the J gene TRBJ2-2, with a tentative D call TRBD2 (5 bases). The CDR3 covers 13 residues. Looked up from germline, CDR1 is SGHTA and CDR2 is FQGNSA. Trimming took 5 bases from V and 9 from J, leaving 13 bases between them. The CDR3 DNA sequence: TGTGCCAGCAGCGGAACAGAGGGCCGGGAGCTGTTTTTT. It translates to CASSGTEGRELFF.

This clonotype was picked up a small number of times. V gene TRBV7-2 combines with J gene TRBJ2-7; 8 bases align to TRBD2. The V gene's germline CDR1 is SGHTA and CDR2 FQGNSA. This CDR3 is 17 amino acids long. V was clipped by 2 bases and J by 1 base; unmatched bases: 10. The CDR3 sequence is CASSLPRLAFRSYEQYF. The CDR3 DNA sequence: TGTGCCAGCAGCTTACCCCGACTAGCGTTTAGATCCTACGAGCAGTACTTC.

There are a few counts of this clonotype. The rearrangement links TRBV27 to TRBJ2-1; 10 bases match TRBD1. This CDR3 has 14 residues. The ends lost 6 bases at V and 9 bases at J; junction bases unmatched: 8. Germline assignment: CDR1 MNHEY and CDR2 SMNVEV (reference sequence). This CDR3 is CASRFDGQGGEQFF. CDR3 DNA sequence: TGTGCCAGCAGATTTGACGGACAGGGGGGTGAGCAGTTCTTC.

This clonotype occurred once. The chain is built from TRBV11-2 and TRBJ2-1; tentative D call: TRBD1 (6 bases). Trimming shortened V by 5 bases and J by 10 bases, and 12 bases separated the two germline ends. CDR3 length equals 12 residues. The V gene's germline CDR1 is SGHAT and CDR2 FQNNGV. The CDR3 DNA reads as TGTGCCAGCAGCACGGGACACCGAGAGCAGTTCTTC. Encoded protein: CASSTGHREQFF.

CDR3 in amino acids: CSAETSGRANEQFF. In nucleotides, the CDR3 is TGCAGTGCGGAAACTAGCGGGAGGGCCAATGAGCAGTTCTTC. The chain combines TRBV20-1 with TRBJ2-1, with 13 bases fitting TRBD2. The V gene's germline CDR1 is DFQATT and CDR2 SNEGSKA (reference sequence). The CDR3 is 14 amino acids. With V trimmed by 6 bases and J by 6 bases, 5 bases remained unmatched.

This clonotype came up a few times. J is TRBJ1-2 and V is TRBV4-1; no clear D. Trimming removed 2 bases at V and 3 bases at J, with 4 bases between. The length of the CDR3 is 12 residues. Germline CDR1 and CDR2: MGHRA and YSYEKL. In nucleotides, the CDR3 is TGCGCCAGCAGCCAACTGTACTATGGCTACACCTTC. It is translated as CASSQLYYGYTF.

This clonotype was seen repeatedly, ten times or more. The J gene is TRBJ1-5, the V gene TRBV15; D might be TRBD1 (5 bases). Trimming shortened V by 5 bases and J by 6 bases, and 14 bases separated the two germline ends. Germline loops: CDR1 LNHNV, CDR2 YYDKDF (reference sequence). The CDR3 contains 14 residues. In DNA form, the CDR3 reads TGTGCCACCAGCGGGGGGAGTTCCGGTCAGCCCCAGCATTTT. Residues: CATSGGSSGQPQHF.

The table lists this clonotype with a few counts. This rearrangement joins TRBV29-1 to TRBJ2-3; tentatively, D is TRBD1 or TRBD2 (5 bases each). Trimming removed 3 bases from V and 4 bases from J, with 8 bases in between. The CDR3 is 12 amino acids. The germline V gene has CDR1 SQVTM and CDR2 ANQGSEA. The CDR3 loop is CSVDRDADTQYF. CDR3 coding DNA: TGCAGCGTTGACAGGGACGCAGATACGCAGTATTTT.

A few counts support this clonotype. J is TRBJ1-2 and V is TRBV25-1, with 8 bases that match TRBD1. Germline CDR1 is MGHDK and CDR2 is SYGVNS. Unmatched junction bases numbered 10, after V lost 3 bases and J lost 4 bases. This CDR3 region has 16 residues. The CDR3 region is CASSDTTGAPTYGYTF. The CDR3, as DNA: TGTGCCAGCAGTGACACGACAGGGGCCCCTACCTATGGCTACACCTTC.

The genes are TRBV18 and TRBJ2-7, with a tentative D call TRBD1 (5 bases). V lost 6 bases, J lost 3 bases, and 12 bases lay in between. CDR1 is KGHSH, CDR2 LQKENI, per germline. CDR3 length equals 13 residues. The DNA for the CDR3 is TGTGCCAGCTCCGGTCAGGGTTTCTACGAGCAGTACTTC. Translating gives CASSGQGFYEQYF.

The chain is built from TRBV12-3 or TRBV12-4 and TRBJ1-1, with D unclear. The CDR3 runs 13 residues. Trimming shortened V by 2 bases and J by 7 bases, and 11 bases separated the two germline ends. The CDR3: CASSLNAGSEAFF. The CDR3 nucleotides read TGTGCCAGCAGTTTAAACGCGGGGAGTGAAGCTTTCTTT.

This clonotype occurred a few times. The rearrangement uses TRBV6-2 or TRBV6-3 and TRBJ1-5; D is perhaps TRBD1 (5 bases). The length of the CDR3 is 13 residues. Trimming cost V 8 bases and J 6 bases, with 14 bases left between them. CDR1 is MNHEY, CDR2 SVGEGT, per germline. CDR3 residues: CASRFGTLQPQHF. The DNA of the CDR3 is TGTGCCAGCCGGTTCGGGACGCTTCAGCCCCAGCATTTT.

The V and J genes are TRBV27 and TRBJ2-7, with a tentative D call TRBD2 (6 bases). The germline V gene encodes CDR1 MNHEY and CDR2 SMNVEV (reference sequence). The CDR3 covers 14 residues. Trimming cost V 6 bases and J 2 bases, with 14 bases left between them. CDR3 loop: CASRPRGSTYEQYF. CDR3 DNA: TGTGCCAGCAGGCCCCGGGGGAGCACCTACGAGCAGTACTTC.

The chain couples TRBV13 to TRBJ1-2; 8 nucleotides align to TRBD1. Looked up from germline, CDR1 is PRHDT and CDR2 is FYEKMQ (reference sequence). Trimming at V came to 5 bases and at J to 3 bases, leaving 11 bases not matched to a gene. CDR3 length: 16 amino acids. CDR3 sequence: CASSLDRGLTDYGYTF. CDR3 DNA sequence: TGTGCCAGCAGCCTTGACAGGGGATTGACGGACTATGGCTACACCTTC.

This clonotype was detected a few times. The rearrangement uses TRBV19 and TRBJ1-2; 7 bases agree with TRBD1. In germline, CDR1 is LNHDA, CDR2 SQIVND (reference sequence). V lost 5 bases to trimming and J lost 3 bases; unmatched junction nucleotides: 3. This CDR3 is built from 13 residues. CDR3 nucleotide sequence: TGTGCCAGTAGTCGAGACAGGGACTATGGCTACACCTTC. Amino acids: CASSRDRDYGYTF.

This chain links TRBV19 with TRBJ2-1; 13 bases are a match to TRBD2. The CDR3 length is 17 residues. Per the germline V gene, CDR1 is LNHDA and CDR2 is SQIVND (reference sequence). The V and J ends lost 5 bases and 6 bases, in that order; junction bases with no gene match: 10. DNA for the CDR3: TGTGCCAGTAGTCTGGGACTAGCGGGGCCCTGGGGCAATGAGCAGTTCTTC. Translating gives CASSLGLAGPWGNEQFF.

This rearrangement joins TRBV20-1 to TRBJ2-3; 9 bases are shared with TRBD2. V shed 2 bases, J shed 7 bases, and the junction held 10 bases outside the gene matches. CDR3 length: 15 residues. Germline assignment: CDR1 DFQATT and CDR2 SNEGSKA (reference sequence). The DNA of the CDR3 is TGCAGTGCTAGACCCCCGGGACTAGCTACTTATACGCAGTATTTT. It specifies CSARPPGLATYTQYF.